These 9 T cell receptor beta chains originate from one sample sequenced in a study of T-cell memory formation after mild COVID-19. TCRdb itself ran the 5' RACE reads through MiXCR, one entry per CDR3 protein. The data hold more than 450,000 distinct CDR3 sequences, with roughly 18% observed a single time. The sample consisted of PBMCs or a T cell subset sorted from them (not recorded which). The origin of the receptors is an adult woman who had mild COVID-19 (a few samples of this study predate the infection). Cell type and time point are not known.

A few counts support this clonotype. This sequence joins TRBV9 and TRBJ2-1; 7 bases line up with TRBD2. Trimming removed 3 bases from V and 5 bases from J; junction bases left unmatched: 11. The CDR3 sequence is 16 residues long. Germline V gene lookup returns CDR1 SGDLS and CDR2 YYNGEE. For the CDR3, the DNA is TGTGCCAGCAGCGGACGAAATCGGGGGGTCGACAATGAGCAGTTCTTC. Amino acid sequence: CASSGRNRGVDNEQFF.

This clonotype was observed a few times. The CDR3 reads CASSQTSNEQFF. CDR3 DNA: TGCGCCAGCAGCCAGACATCCAATGAGCAGTTCTTC. The chain has TRBV5-1 and TRBJ2-1; D gene ambiguous. CDR1 is SGHRS and CDR2 is YFSETQ in the germline V gene. The CDR3 has 12 amino acids. Trimming left V 4 bases short and J 6 bases short, with 8 bases between.

The CDR3 region has the DNA TGCGCCAGCAGCTTGGACCCCGGGAGCTCCTACGAGCAGTACTTC. Translating gives CASSLDPGSSYEQYF. The chain uses TRBV5-1 and TRBJ2-7, with D perhaps TRBD2 (6 bases). In germline, CDR1 is SGHRS, CDR2 YFSETQ. The CDR3 has 15 amino acids. Trimming took off 0 bases at V and 0 bases at J, with 10 bases between the two ends.

This clonotype was picked up a small number of times. The chain links TRBV19 to TRBJ2-7; 9 bases match TRBD1. The CDR3 consists of 14 residues. V was pared by 4 bases and J by 3 bases, with 4 bases of the junction left unmatched. Per the germline V gene, CDR1 is LNHDA and CDR2 is SQIVND (reference sequence). The CDR3 protein is CASSTGTGNYEQYF. The CDR3 DNA sequence: TGTGCCAGTAGTACCGGGACAGGGAACTACGAGCAGTACTTC.

The rearrangement uses TRBV5-1 and TRBJ2-2; TRBD1 is a possible D gene (5 bases). The CDR3 is 14 residues long. CDR1 and CDR2 from the germline V gene are SGHRS and YFSETQ. The V end was cut by 4 bases, the J end by 3 bases, with 10 bases between. This CDR3 is CASSPGWDTGELFF. The CDR3 DNA is TGCGCCAGCAGCCCAGGGTGGGACACCGGGGAGCTGTTTTTT.

This clonotype showed up just a few times. V and J are TRBV7-9 and TRBJ2-3, with 8 bases fitting TRBD2. Per germline, CDR1 SEHNR and CDR2 FQNEAQ (reference sequence). The CDR3 runs to 15 residues. Germline trimming cut 1 base from V and 4 bases from J; bases unmatched to any gene: 4. The CDR3 spells CASSLVGGASDTQYF. CDR3 sequence (DNA): TGTGCCAGCAGCTTAGTCGGGGGGGCCTCAGATACGCAGTATTTT. Filled out from reference TRBV7-9 and TRBJ2-3, the complete variable domain reads DTGVSQNPRHKITKRGQNVTFRCDPISEHNRLYWYRQTLGQGPEFLTYFQNEAQLEKSRLLSDRFSAERPKGSFSTLEIQRTEQGDSAMYLCASSLVGGASDTQYFGPGTRLTVL.

In its sample, this clonotype was seen many times. V gene TRBV6-2 or TRBV6-3 combines with J gene TRBJ1-1; D not resolved. Between the trimmed V and J ends, which lost 6 bases and 4 bases, there was a span of 15 bases. Germline V gene lookup returns CDR1 MNHEY and CDR2 SVGEGT. The CDR3 totals 14 residues. CDR3 loop: CASSDPGWSTEAFF. CDR3 in DNA: TGTGCCAGCAGCGACCCGGGGTGGAGCACTGAAGCTTTCTTT.

This clonotype was detected ten times or more. The rearrangement links TRBV24-1 to TRBJ2-6; possible D gene TRBD2, 5 bases. The CDR3 extends over 14 amino acids. The germline V and J ends were trimmed by 5 bases and 11 bases, with 15 bases remaining between them. Looked up from germline, CDR1 is KGHDR and CDR2 is SFDVKD. The CDR3 loop is CATSGAAGPYVLTF. The CDR3 DNA sequence: TGTGCCACCAGTGGCGCGGCGGGTCCCTACGTCCTGACTTTC.

The chain links TRBV3-1 to TRBJ2-3, with D hard to call. There are 15 residues in the CDR3. V dropped 0 bases and J dropped 7 bases, with 14 bases sitting between them. Germline V gives CDR1 LGHDT, CDR2 YNNKEL (reference sequence). CDR3 coding DNA: TGTGCCAGCAGCCAAGAAGGAGCGCCGGTCTATACGCAGTATTTT. Translated: CASSQEGAPVYTQYF.